The 10 T cell receptor beta chains below come from one sample, sequenced in a study of PD-L1 blockade in urothelial cancer. Indicated time point: pretreatment peripheral blood. TCRdb keeps only in-frame clones here, not all; method: immunoSEQ multiplex PCR. The data show tens of thousands of clones, 70% to 90% seen once. The specimen was PBMCs, collected around atezolizumab (anti-PD-L1) treatment. These TCRs come from a man aged 55-75 years with urothelial cancer.

The chain links TRBV9 to TRBJ2-3, with TRBD2 identical over 8 bases. V was clipped by 6 bases and J by 1 base; unmatched bases: 7. This CDR3 is built from 15 residues. From germline, CDR1 is SGDLS and CDR2 YYNGEE. The CDR3 reads CASNPTSEGTDTQYF. The CDR3 DNA follows: TGTGCCAGCAACCCGACTAGCGAAGGCACAGATACGCAGTATTTT.

The rearrangement links TRBV10-2 to TRBJ2-3, with no clear D. The CDR3 totals 16 residues. Germline loops: CDR1 WSHSY, CDR2 SAAADI. V was pared by 4 bases and J by 0 bases, with 14 bases between. The CDR3 is CASSGPAYPSTDTQYF. The CDR3 nucleotides are TGCGCCAGCAGTGGGCCAGCGTACCCTAGCACAGATACGCAGTATTTT.

This clone is categorized as medium-sized. The chain links TRBV7-9 to TRBJ2-1, with a possible D match to TRBD2 (5 bases). Germline V gene lookup returns CDR1 SEHNR and CDR2 FQNEAQ (reference sequence). Trimming removed 5 bases at V and 6 bases at J, with 20 bases between. The CDR3 is 16 residues long. CDR3 nucleotide sequence: TGTGCCAGCAGCCGTGGGCGAGCGGCCGCCGGCAATGAGCAGTTCTTC. This sequence encodes CASSRGRAAAGNEQFF. The full variable domain, completed using reference TRBV7-9 and TRBJ2-1, is DTGVSQNPRHKITKRGQNVTFRCDPISEHNRLYWYRQTLGQGPEFLTYFQNEAQLEKSRLLSDRFSAERPKGSFSTLEIQRTEQGDSAMYLCASSRGRAAAGNEQFFGPGTRLTVL.

The chain is built from TRBV5-1 and TRBJ2-6, with 10 positions matching TRBD1. V lost 3 bases and J lost 4; bases outside the gene matches: 4. The germline CDR1 and CDR2 sequences are SGHRS and YFSETQ. The CDR3 totals 16 residues. For the CDR3, the DNA is TGCGCCAGCAGCTGGACAGGGGGTGGCGGGGCCAACGTCCTGACTTTC. Protein sequence: CASSWTGGGGANVLTF.

CDR3 DNA sequence: TGTGCTAGTGGCCCAACAGGGGACCGCACAGATACGCAGTATTTT. Its translation: CASGPTGDRTDTQYF. The chain employs TRBV12-5 and TRBJ2-3, with 7 bases lining up with TRBD1. Losses at the gene ends were 6 bases for V and 1 base for J; bases not matched to a gene: 7. This CDR3 is built from 15 residues. Germline V lookup: CDR1 LGHNT, CDR2 FRNRAP.

V and J are TRBV18 and TRBJ1-1, with a weak D call TRBD1 (5 bases). V gave up 6 bases and J gave up 8 bases, with 13 bases separating them. From germline, CDR1 is KGHSH and CDR2 LQKENI. The CDR3 runs to 12 residues. For the CDR3, the DNA is TGTGCCAGCTCCCCAGTAGGGGTCGAAGCTTTCTTT. Its translation: CASSPVGVEAFF.

The chain combines TRBV7-8 with TRBJ2-5, with a possible D match to TRBD1 (6 bases). V lost 4 bases, J lost 3 bases, and 18 bases lay in between. Germline assignment: CDR1 SGHVS and CDR2 FQNEAQ. The CDR3 spans 16 residues. The CDR3: CASSSFTGTNKETQYF. CDR3 nucleotide sequence: TGTGCCAGCAGCTCCTTTACCGGGACAAATAAAGAGACCCAGTACTTC.

V is TRBV7-2 and J is TRBJ2-1, with TRBD1 identical over 8 bases. CDR3 length equals 16 residues. The junction had 9 bases not matched to a gene; V was cut back by 4 bases and J by 4 bases. CDR1 is SGHTA, CDR2 FQGNSA, per germline. This chain's CDR3 is CASSSPRDRRYNEQFF. CDR3 sequence (DNA): TGTGCCAGCAGCTCTCCCCGGGACAGGAGATACAATGAGCAGTTCTTC.

The count of this clone is one. The genes are TRBV11-2 and TRBJ2-5; D may be TRBD2 (5 bases). Trimming stripped 5 bases from V and 1 base from J, with 14 bases between. The germline V gene encodes CDR1 SGHAT and CDR2 FQNNGV. The CDR3 covers 15 residues. The CDR3 DNA is TGTGCCAGCAGCCCCATGGGAGCAACCCAAGAGACCCAGTACTTC. Translation: CASSPMGATQETQYF.

The V and J genes are TRBV19 and TRBJ2-3; TRBD1 might be the D (6 bases). V was shortened by 3 bases and J by 0 bases, with 10 bases between the two germline ends. Germline V gene sequence: CDR1 LNHDA, CDR2 SQIVND (reference sequence). This CDR3 has 15 residues. The CDR3 protein is CASSIARGSTDTQYF. The CDR3 DNA reads TGTGCCAGTAGTATCGCAAGGGGGAGCACAGATACGCAGTATTTT.